Shown below are 26 T cell receptor beta chains from a single sample sequenced in a study of PD-1 blockade in classical Hodgkin lymphoma. Documented time point: newly diagnosed, previously untreated cHL patient sample. CD4+ T cells were purified from thawed PBMCs by negative selection. Method: immunoSEQ multiplex PCR; TCRdb's copy keeps in-frame clones and lacks some. The table has more than 15,000 clones, 92% seen once. The specimen sequenced was CD4+ T cells from blood. These receptor sequences come from a human donor with classical Hodgkin lymphoma.

J is TRBJ1-5 and V is TRBV27; 9 positions match TRBD1. Germline assignment: CDR1 MNHEY and CDR2 SMNVEV (reference sequence). The CDR3 is 16 residues long. V was pared by 6 bases and J by 0 bases, with 6 bases of the junction left unmatched. The CDR3 region is CASRGTGRYSNQPQHF. CDR3 nucleotides: TGTGCCAGCAGAGGGACAGGGCGATATAGCAATCAGCCCCAGCATTTT.

This sequence joins TRBV28 and TRBJ1-2, with D possibly being TRBD1 (5 bases). The CDR3 covers 14 residues. V lost 7 bases and J lost 4, with 16 bases in between. Germline loops: CDR1 MDHEN, CDR2 SYDVKM. This CDR3 is CASTGGGAFYGYTF. Written as DNA, the CDR3 is TGTGCCAGCACCGGAGGAGGGGCCTTCTATGGCTACACCTTC.

This clone was counted a single time. This chain joins TRBV27 and TRBJ2-1; D is undetermined. The germline gives CDR1 MNHEY, CDR2 SMNVEV (reference sequence). The CDR3 is made up of 12 amino acids. Trimming cost V 1 base and J 10 bases, with 8 bases left between them. The CDR3 DNA follows: TGTGCCAGCAGTTTATACTTGGGGGAGCAGTTCTTC. Amino acid sequence: CASSLYLGEQFF.

The rearrangement uses TRBV27 and TRBJ1-1; D ambiguous. This CDR3 contains 13 residues. V was trimmed by 6 bases and J by 1 base, leaving 9 bases between them. Germline V lookup: CDR1 MNHEY, CDR2 SMNVEV (reference sequence). The CDR3 spells CASSPRKNTEAFF. The CDR3 DNA reads TGTGCCAGCAGCCCGAGGAAGAACACTGAAGCTTTCTTT.

This chain links TRBV29-1 with TRBJ2-2; D is possibly TRBD1 (6 bases). The CDR3 consists of 13 residues. Trimming pared 6 bases from V and 6 bases from J, leaving 14 bases between. Germline CDR1 reads SQVTM; CDR2 reads ANQGSEA. CDR3 bases: TGCAGCGTCGGGGCAGGGGTAGCCGGGGAGCTGTTTTTT. It is translated as CSVGAGVAGELFF.

The chain employs TRBV19 and TRBJ2-1; 7 nucleotides match TRBD2. The CDR3 sequence is 12 residues long. Per the germline V gene, CDR1 is LNHDA and CDR2 is SQIVND (reference sequence). V gave up 7 bases and J gave up 7 bases; unmatched junction bases: 4. The CDR3 spells CASKTSLNEQFF. CDR3 in DNA: TGTGCCAGTAAGACTAGCCTAAATGAGCAGTTCTTC.

The J gene is TRBJ1-3, the V gene TRBV7-2, with TRBD1 as a possible D gene (6 bases). The length of the CDR3 is 17 residues. CDR1 SGHTA and CDR2 FQGNSA come from the germline V gene. The germline V and J ends were trimmed by 2 bases and 3 bases, with 17 bases remaining between them. The CDR3 loop reads CASSLYWGTSFGNTIYF. CDR3 in DNA: TGTGCCAGCAGCTTATACTGGGGGACATCGTTTGGAAACACCATATATTTT.

The CDR3 is CASQNTQSNYGYTF. The CDR3 DNA is TGTGCCAGCCAGAACACCCAGTCCAACTATGGCTACACCTTC. The chain couples TRBV18 to TRBJ1-2; D is undetermined. V shed 8 bases and J shed 2 bases, with 15 bases lying between them. This CDR3 has 14 amino acids. Germline-derived CDR1 and CDR2 are KGHSH and LQKENI.

The rearrangement joins TRBV5-4 to TRBJ2-7; unclear D gene. The V end lost 4 bases, the J end lost 5 bases, and 13 bases lay between the germline ends. The germline V gene encodes CDR1 SGHNT and CDR2 YYREEE (reference sequence). The CDR3 has 13 residues. The CDR3 nucleotides are TGTGCCAGCAGCCCGGCCCCAGGCAACGAGCAGTACTTC. Protein product: CASSPAPGNEQYF.

As DNA, the CDR3 is TGTGCCAGCAACCAGCGGGATCGGGATGAGCAGTTCTTC. Its translation is CASNQRDRDEQFF. V is TRBV6-5 and J is TRBJ2-1; 7 bases map to TRBD2. From germline, CDR1 is MNHEY and CDR2 SVGAGI. The CDR3 runs to 13 residues. J was trimmed by 8 bases and V by 7 bases; bases with no gene match: 8.

The rearrangement uses TRBV27 and TRBJ2-1, with D possibly TRBD2 on 6 matching bases. The CDR3 is 15 amino acids. V lost 1 base, J lost 3 bases, and 10 bases lay in between. CDR1 and CDR2 from the germline V gene are MNHEY and SMNVEV (reference sequence). CDR3 sequence: CASSLLSGVYNEQFF. In nucleotides, the CDR3 is TGTGCCAGCAGTTTATTGTCGGGGGTCTACAATGAGCAGTTCTTC.

The V gene is TRBV18, the J gene TRBJ1-5; D gene unclear. The CDR3 is 14 amino acids. V was trimmed by 2 bases and J by 4 bases, leaving 9 bases between them. Looked up from germline, CDR1 is KGHSH and CDR2 is LQKENI. The CDR3 is CASSPDSLNQPQHF. The CDR3 DNA sequence: TGTGCCAGCTCACCAGATTCCCTTAATCAGCCCCAGCATTTT.

The chain joins TRBV5-1 to TRBJ2-7; 9 nucleotides line up with TRBD1. Per germline, CDR1 SGHRS and CDR2 YFSETQ. This CDR3 has 14 amino acids. Trimming took 5 bases from V and 4 from J; bases not matched to a gene: 7. CDR3 amino acids: CASRTGQGQYEQYF. The CDR3 DNA reads TGCGCCAGCAGGACGGGACAGGGCCAATACGAGCAGTACTTC. The full variable domain, completed using reference TRBV5-1 and TRBJ2-7, is KAGVTQTPRYLIKTRGQQVTLSCSPISGHRSVSWYQQTPGQGLQFLFEYFSETQRNKGNFPGRFSGRQFSNSRSEMNVSTLELGDSALYLCASRTGQGQYEQYFGPGTRLTVT.

The chain is built from TRBV25-1 and TRBJ2-3; D might be TRBD2 (7 bases). The CDR3 consists of 15 residues. V lost 2 bases and J lost 5, with 14 bases in between. CDR1 and CDR2 (germline): MGHDK, SYGVNS. Here the CDR3 reads CASSEKGGQLDTQYF. CDR3 nucleotides: TGTGCCAGCAGTGAAAAGGGGGGGCAGCTAGATACGCAGTATTTT.

The gene calls are TRBV28 and TRBJ1-5, with 8 bases lining up with TRBD1. Germline V CDR1 and CDR2: MDHEN, SYDVKM. The V segment lost 6 bases and the J segment 4 bases; nucleotides outside the gene matches: 8. This CDR3 comprises 15 residues. CDR3 amino acids: CASSPTGAGNQPQHF. In DNA, the CDR3 is TGTGCCAGCAGCCCGACAGGGGCGGGGAATCAGCCCCAGCATTTT.

V gene TRBV7-7 combines with J gene TRBJ2-5, with TRBD2 matching 8 bases. The V gene's germline CDR1 is SSHAT and CDR2 FNYEAQ (reference sequence). Losses at the gene ends were 6 bases for V and 2 bases for J; bases not matched to a gene: 8. The CDR3 loop spans 15 amino acids. Here the CDR3 reads CASRGSTSVQETQYF. Here the CDR3 DNA reads TGTGCCAGCAGGGGATCGACTAGCGTACAAGAGACCCAGTACTTC. Variable domain in full (rest from reference TRBV7-7 and TRBJ2-5): GAGVSQSPRYKVTKRGQDVTLRCDPISSHATLYWYQQALGQGPEFLTYFNYEAQPDKSGLPSDRFSAERPEGSISTLTIQRTEQRDSAMYRCASRGSTSVQETQYFGPGTRLLVL.

The chain carries TRBV6-5 and TRBJ2-3; the D is unclear. Per the germline V gene, CDR1 is MNHEY and CDR2 is SVGAGI. V was trimmed by 0 bases and J by 8 bases, leaving 12 bases between them. The CDR3 consists of 14 residues. CDR3: CASSYSILPTTQYF. The CDR3 DNA reads TGTGCCAGCAGTTACTCGATTCTCCCGACTACGCAGTATTTT.

The table lists this clone with a count of one. The rearrangement uses TRBV19 and TRBJ2-2; D is undetermined. Trimming stripped 7 bases from V and 5 bases from J, with 14 bases between. This CDR3 is built from 14 residues. The germline V gene has CDR1 LNHDA and CDR2 SQIVND (reference sequence). DNA for the CDR3: TGTGCCAGTACCACCTTAGGTTCAACCGGGGAGCTGTTTTTT. Translation gives CASTTLGSTGELFF.

This sequence joins TRBV11-2 and TRBJ2-2; D possibly corresponds to TRBD1 (6 bases). V lost 5 bases, J lost 7 bases, and 17 bases lay in between. In germline, CDR1 is SGHAT, CDR2 FQNNGV. The CDR3 spans 15 residues. DNA of the CDR3: TGTGCCAGCAGCGGAAGGGGGTTAATCGACGGGGAGCTGTTTTTT. It codes for CASSGRGLIDGELFF. The whole variable domain, remainder taken from reference TRBV11-2 and TRBJ2-2, is EAGVAQSPRYKIIEKRQSVAFWCNPISGHATLYWYQQILGQGPKLLIQFQNNGVVDDSQLPKDRFSAERLKGVDSTLKIQPAKLEDSAVYLCASSGRGLIDGELFFGEGSRLTVL.

V is TRBV28 and J is TRBJ2-7; no clear D gene. CDR1 MDHEN and CDR2 SYDVKM come from the germline V gene. V shed 5 bases and J shed 3 bases, with 2 bases lying between them. CDR3 length: 10 amino acids. CDR3 bases: TGTGCCAGCAGTCTCTACGAGCAGTACTTC. Translated: CASSLYEQYF.

This chain joins TRBV5-8 and TRBJ1-6; D unresolved. Germline values: CDR1 SGHTS, CDR2 YDEGEE. V shed 4 bases and J shed 4 bases, with 6 bases lying between them. The CDR3 extends over 13 amino acids. The CDR3 spells CASSVPYNSPLHF. CDR3 bases: TGTGCCAGCAGCGTGCCTTATAATTCACCCCTCCACTTT.

V is TRBV6-1 and J is TRBJ2-5; TRBD1 matches 8 bases. CDR3 length: 15 residues. V shed 7 bases, J shed 1 base, and the junction held 8 bases outside the gene matches. Germline V gene lookup returns CDR1 MNHNS and CDR2 SASEGT. In DNA, the CDR3 is TGTGCCAGCACTCGACAGGGGACGGTCCAAGAGACCCAGTACTTC. Translation: CASTRQGTVQETQYF.

The chain employs TRBV19 and TRBJ1-5; 8 nucleotides match TRBD1. Germline values: CDR1 LNHDA, CDR2 SQIVND (reference sequence). The junction had 4 bases not matched to a gene; V was cut back by 5 bases and J by 7 bases. The CDR3 consists of 13 residues. The CDR3 here is CASSPGQGQPQHF. The DNA for the CDR3 is TGTGCCAGTAGTCCCGGACAGGGCCAGCCCCAGCATTTT.

The V gene is TRBV9, the J gene TRBJ2-1; D call uncertain. The CDR3 has 14 amino acids. Deletions cut 0 bases from V and 3 bases from J, with 7 bases between. The germline V gene encodes CDR1 SGDLS and CDR2 YYNGEE. CDR3 sequence: CASSVGGSYNEQFF. CDR3 nucleotide sequence: TGTGCCAGCAGCGTAGGTGGCAGCTACAATGAGCAGTTCTTC.

This clone occurred once. The chain carries TRBV15 and TRBJ2-2; D remains unclear. Germline loops: CDR1 LNHNV, CDR2 YYDKDF (reference sequence). The CDR3 is 13 amino acids. V was clipped by 3 bases and J by 4 bases, with 6 bases between them. Here the CDR3 reads CATSRGSTGELFF. CDR3 DNA sequence: TGTGCCACCAGCAGGGGAAGCACCGGGGAGCTGTTTTTT.

This chain connects TRBV7-9 to TRBJ2-5; D not resolved. V lost 1 base and J 5 bases, leaving 11 bases between the germline ends. Germline CDR1 SEHNR, CDR2 FQNEAQ (reference sequence). This CDR3 contains 14 residues. The CDR3: CASSLVNKWETQYF. CDR3 DNA: TGTGCCAGCAGCTTAGTTAACAAGTGGGAGACCCAGTACTTC. Full variable domain (outside the CDR3, taken from reference TRBV7-9 and TRBJ2-5): DTGVSQNPRHKITKRGQNVTFRCDPISEHNRLYWYRQTLGQGPEFLTYFQNEAQLEKSRLLSDRFSAERPKGSFSTLEIQRTEQGDSAMYLCASSLVNKWETQYFGPGTRLLVL.